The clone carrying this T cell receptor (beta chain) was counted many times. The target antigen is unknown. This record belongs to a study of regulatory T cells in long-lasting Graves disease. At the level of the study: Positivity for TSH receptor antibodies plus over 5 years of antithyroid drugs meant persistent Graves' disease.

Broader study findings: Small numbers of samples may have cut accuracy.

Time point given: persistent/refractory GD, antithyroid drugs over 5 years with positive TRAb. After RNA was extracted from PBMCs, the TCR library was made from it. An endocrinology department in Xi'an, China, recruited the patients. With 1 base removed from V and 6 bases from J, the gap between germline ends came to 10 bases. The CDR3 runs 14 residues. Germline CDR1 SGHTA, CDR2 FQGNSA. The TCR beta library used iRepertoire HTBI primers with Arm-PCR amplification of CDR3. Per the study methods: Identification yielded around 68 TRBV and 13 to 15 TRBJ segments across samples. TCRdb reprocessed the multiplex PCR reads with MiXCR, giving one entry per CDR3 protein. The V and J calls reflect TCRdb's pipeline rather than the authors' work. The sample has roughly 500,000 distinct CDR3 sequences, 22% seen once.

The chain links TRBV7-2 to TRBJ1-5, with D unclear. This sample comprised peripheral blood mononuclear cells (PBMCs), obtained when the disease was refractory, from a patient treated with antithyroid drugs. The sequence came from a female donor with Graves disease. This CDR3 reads CASSLVANRQPQHF. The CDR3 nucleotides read TGTGCCAGCAGCTTAGTGGCAAATCGTCAGCCCCAGCATTTT.